This TCR beta chain was sequenced for a study of blood T cell repertoires in COVID-19. This clone was found once. Germline CDR1 SGHAT, CDR2 FQNNGV. The CDR3 length is 14 residues. J gave up 7 bases and V 7 bases, and 8 bases lay outside the gene matches. TCRdb's copy holds only in-frame clones and misses some; the assay was immunoSEQ multiplex PCR. The profile shows around 51,000 clones, roughly nine tenths of them singletons. This clonotype was obtained from a man in his 70s with acute or convalescent COVID-19. V is TRBV11-2 and J is TRBJ1-2; 11 bases match TRBD1. Specimen: peripheral blood. The chain's CDR3 is CASTPGTGGGGYTF. The CDR3 nucleotides read TGTGCCAGCACCCCGGGGACAGGGGGTGGTGGCTACACCTTC.